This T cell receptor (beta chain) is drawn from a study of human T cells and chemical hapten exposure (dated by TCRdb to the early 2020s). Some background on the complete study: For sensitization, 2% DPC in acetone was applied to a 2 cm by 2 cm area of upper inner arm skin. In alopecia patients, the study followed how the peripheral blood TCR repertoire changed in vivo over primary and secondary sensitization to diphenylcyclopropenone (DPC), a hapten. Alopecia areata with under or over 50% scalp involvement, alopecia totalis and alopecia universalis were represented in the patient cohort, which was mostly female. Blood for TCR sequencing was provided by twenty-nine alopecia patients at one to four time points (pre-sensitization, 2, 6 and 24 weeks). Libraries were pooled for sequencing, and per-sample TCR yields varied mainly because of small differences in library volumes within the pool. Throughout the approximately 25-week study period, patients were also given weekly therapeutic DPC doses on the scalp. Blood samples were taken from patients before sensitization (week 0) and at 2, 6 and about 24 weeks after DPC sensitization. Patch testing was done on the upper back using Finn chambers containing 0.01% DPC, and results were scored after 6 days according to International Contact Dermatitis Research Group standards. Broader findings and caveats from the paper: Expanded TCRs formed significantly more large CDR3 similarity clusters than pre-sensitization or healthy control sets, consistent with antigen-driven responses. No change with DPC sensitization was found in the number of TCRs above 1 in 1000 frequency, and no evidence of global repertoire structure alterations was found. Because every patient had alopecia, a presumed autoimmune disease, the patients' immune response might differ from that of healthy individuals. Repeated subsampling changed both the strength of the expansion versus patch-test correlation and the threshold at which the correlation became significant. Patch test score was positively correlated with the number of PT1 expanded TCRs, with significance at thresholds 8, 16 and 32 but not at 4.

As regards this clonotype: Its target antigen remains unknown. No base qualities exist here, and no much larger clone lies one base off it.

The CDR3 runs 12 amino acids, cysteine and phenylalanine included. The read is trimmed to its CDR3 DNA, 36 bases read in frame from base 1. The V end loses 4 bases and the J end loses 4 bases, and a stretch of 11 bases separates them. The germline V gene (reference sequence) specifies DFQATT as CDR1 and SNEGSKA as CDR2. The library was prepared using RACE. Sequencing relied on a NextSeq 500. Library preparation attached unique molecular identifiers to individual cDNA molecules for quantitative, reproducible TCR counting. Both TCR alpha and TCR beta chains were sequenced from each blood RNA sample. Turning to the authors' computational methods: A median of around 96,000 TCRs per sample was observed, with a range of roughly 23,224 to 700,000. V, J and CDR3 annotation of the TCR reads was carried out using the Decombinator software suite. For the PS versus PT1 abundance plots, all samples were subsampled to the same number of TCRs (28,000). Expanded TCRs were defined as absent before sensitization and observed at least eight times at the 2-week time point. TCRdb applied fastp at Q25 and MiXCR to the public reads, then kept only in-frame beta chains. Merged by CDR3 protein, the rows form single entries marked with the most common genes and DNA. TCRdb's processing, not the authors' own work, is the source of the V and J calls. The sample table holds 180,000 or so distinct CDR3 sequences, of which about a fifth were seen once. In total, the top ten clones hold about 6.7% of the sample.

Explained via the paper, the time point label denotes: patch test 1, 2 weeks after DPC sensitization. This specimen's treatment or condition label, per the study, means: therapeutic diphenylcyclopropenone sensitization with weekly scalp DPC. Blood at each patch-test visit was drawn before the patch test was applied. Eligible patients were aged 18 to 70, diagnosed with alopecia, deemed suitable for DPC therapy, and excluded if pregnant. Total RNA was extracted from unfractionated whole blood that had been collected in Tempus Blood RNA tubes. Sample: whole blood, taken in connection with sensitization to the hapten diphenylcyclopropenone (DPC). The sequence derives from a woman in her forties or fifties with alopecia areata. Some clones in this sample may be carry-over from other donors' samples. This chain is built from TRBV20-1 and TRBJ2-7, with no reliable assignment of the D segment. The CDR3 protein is CSATPDLYEQYF. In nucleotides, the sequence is TGCAGTGCTACACCCGACCTTTACGAGCAGTACTTC.